These 7 T cell receptor beta chains were all obtained from the same sample, sequenced in a study of T cells expressing NK-cell markers. Reprocessing the 5' RACE reads, TCRdb reports a single entry for every CDR3 protein and omits DNA. The sample is made up of some 190,000 distinct CDR3 sequences, and the top ten hold roughly 21% of it. Sequencing used blood T cells: a sorted CD56 or NKG2C T cell subset, CD4+ or CD8+ T cells, or bulk PBMC T cells (not recorded which). These receptors were collected from a man aged 18 to 69 in good health.

This chain joins TRBV3-1 and TRBJ1-2; absent DNA, TCRdb's TRBD1 call cannot be checked. Looked up from germline, CDR1 is LGHDT and CDR2 is YNNKEL (reference sequence). This CDR3 is built from 16 residues. The CDR3 loop reads CASSQESETSSYGYTF.

V gene TRBV5-6 combines with J gene TRBJ2-5; TCRdb outputs TRBD2, but without DNA this stays unchecked. Germline-derived CDR1 and CDR2 are SGHDT and YYEEEE. The CDR3 runs to 17 residues. CDR3 sequence: CASSLVRLAGGQETQYF.

The chain has TRBV7-3 and TRBJ2-5; with no DNA, the TCRdb D assignment of TRBD1 cannot be verified. CDR1 and CDR2 (germline): SGHTA, FQGTGA. The CDR3 is 15 amino acids. The CDR3 sequence is CASSLTGGVQETQYF.

The chain employs TRBV28 and TRBJ1-2; TCRdb's D call of TRBD1 is untestable without DNA. Germline assignment: CDR1 MDHEN and CDR2 SYDVKM. The CDR3 consists of 13 residues. CDR3 in amino acids: CASSSDRGGGYTF.

The rearrangement joins TRBV20-1 to TRBJ2-7; TCRdb returns TRBD1, unconfirmable since there is no DNA. The CDR3 runs 17 residues. The germline gives CDR1 DFQATT, CDR2 SNEGSKA (reference sequence). CDR3 in amino acids: CSARGTGVILESYEQYF.

V gene TRBV29-1 combines with J gene TRBJ1-2; TCRdb calls TRBD1, which cannot be checked without DNA. The CDR3 sequence is 14 residues long. Germline V gene sequence: CDR1 SQVTM, CDR2 ANQGSEA. The CDR3 is CSVEDLDSYYGYTF.

The rearrangement joins TRBV21-1 to TRBJ1-3. TRBV21-1 is a documented pseudogene. The CDR3 covers 13 residues. The CDR3 region is CASSKFSGNTIYF.